This entry features one TCR beta chain sequence. The data were obtained in a study of blood T cell repertoires in COVID-19. Study overall: Sources were T cells, B-cell-depleted T cells, or PBMCs; the material itself was cDNA or gDNA.

The cohort comprised adults aged 18 to 89 years residing in some 24 US areas. The repertoire was sequenced with immunoSEQ multiplex PCR; TCRdb's copy has only in-frame clones and lacks some. Of about 250,000 clones listed, 85% are singletons. Per germline, CDR1 SGHTA and CDR2 FQGNSA. With V trimmed by 3 bases and J by 2 bases, 1 base remained unmatched. The CDR3 is 16 amino acids. The V gene is TRBV7-2, the J gene TRBJ1-6, with 10 bases matching TRBD1. The sample consisted of PBMCs or T cells enriched from blood (not recorded which). The sequence derives from a woman in her 50s with acute COVID-19. CDR3 protein: CASSLGTGAYNSPLHF. Written as DNA, the CDR3 is TGTGCCAGCAGCTTGGGGACAGGGGCCTATAATTCACCCCTCCACTTT.